These 11 T cell receptor beta chains originate from one sample sequenced in a study of molecular identifiers for immune sequencing clone quantification. TCRdb reprocessed the PCR reads via MiXCR and lists one record per CDR3 protein. Among more than 550,000 distinct CDR3 sequences, over 25% were seen once, and the ten largest hold 0.78%. Sequenced material: naive CD8+ T cells from blood, with Jurkat cell RNA spiked in. Subset: FACS-sorted CD8+CD4-CCR7+CD45RA+ naive T cells. The origin of the receptors is a human donor in good health. Some libraries in this study had Jurkat cell RNA spiked in.

The sample holds many counts of this clonotype. The chain couples TRBV19 to TRBJ1-5, with D possibly being TRBD1 (6 bases). CDR3 length: 13 amino acids. The ends were cut back, 5 bases at V and 2 bases at J, with 7 bases in the middle. Per the germline V gene, CDR1 is LNHDA and CDR2 is SQIVND (reference sequence). This CDR3 is CASSAGGNQPQHF. The CDR3 bases are TGTGCCAGTAGTGCAGGGGGCAATCAGCCCCAGCATTTT.

Concerning this clonotype itself: Just one base apart from a much larger clone, this may be a read error. This sequence joins TRBV29-1 and TRBJ2-7; no definite D call. The CDR3 sequence is 11 residues long. CDR1 and CDR2 from the germline V gene are SQVTM and ANQGSEA. V dropped 6 bases and J dropped 7 bases, with 13 bases sitting between them. The CDR3 region is CSVGALGEQYF. The DNA of the CDR3 is TGCAGCGTCGGTGCTTTGGGGGAGCAGTACTTC.

V gene TRBV2 combines with J gene TRBJ2-1; 7 bases map to TRBD2. This CDR3 comprises 15 residues. V dropped 8 bases and J dropped 2; count of bases not matched to a gene: 9. Germline assignment: CDR1 SNHLY and CDR2 FYNNEI. The CDR3 loop is CASQPGTTPYNEQFF. DNA of the CDR3: TGTGCCAGCCAACCCGGGACTACTCCCTACAATGAGCAGTTCTTC.

As for this clonotype: A much bigger clone sits one base away, suggesting this may be a read error. The chain uses TRBV6-2 or TRBV6-3 and TRBJ2-4, with a tentative D call TRBD2 (5 bases). The CDR3 extends over 14 amino acids. Germline lookup yields CDR1 MNHEY and CDR2 SVGEGT. Here the CDR3 reads CASSYSLAKSIQYF. The CDR3 region has the DNA TGTGCCAGCAGTTACAGTCTAGCCAAAAGCATTCAGTACTTC.

Regarding this clonotype: A much larger clone lies one base from this, so it may be a read error. No conserved phenylalanine or tryptophan is present at the end of the CDR3, so a read error is the likely explanation. The chain is built from TRBV4-3 and TRBJ1-1; 9 nucleotides line up with TRBD1. CDR1 and CDR2 (germline): LGHNA, YSLEER. V shed 4 bases and J 4 bases; nucleotides not matched to a gene: 7. There are 15 residues in the CDR3. CDR3 sequence reads: CASSPPGQGGTEAFY. The CDR3 region has the DNA TGCGCCAGCAGCCCACCGGGACAGGGAGGCACTGAAGCTTTCTAT.

This clonotype was observed at least ten times. This sequence joins TRBV28 and TRBJ1-1; D is perhaps TRBD1 (5 bases). CDR3 length equals 12 residues. The ends were cut back, 2 bases at V and 8 bases at J, with 9 bases in the middle. CDR1 is MDHEN, CDR2 SYDVKM, per germline. The CDR3 here is CASSLPGVEAFF. For the CDR3, the DNA is TGTGCCAGCAGTTTACCGGGGGTAGAAGCTTTCTTT.

This clonotype was seen only a few times. The rearrangement links TRBV4-1 to TRBJ2-1; 9 positions match TRBD1. From germline, CDR1 is MGHRA and CDR2 YSYEKL. V was clipped by 3 bases and J by 3 bases; unmatched bases: 3. The CDR3 spans 15 residues. CDR3 sequence: CASSQDRGHYNEQFF. The CDR3 DNA follows: TGCGCCAGCAGCCAGGACAGGGGACACTACAATGAGCAGTTCTTC.

A single count supports this clonotype. This chain links TRBV13 with TRBJ1-2; tentative D call: TRBD1 (5 bases). Per germline, CDR1 PRHDT and CDR2 FYEKMQ (reference sequence). V shed 1 base and J shed 7 bases, with 13 bases lying between them. The CDR3 consists of 14 residues. This CDR3 reads CASSLDGGSRGYTF. DNA for the CDR3: TGTGCCAGCAGCTTAGATGGGGGGAGTCGTGGCTACACCTTC.

In this sample, this clonotype turned up many times. The V and J genes are TRBV29-1 and TRBJ2-7, with TRBD2 matching 7 bases. The CDR3 is 13 amino acids. With 2 bases clipped from V and 4 bases from J, the junction kept 5 bases outside the gene matches. Germline CDR1 reads SQVTM; CDR2 reads ANQGSEA. CDR3 DNA: TGCAGCGTTGAACTGCGGGAGCCTTACGAGCAGTACTTC. Its translation: CSVELREPYEQYF.

About this clonotype: One end of the junction is discordant with germline, which a read error may explain. The V call is TRBV28, the J call TRBJ2-7; perhaps TRBD2 as D (6 bases). Germline V gene data show CDR1 as MDHEN and CDR2 as SYDVKM. The length of the CDR3 is 14 residues. CDR3 DNA: TGTGCCAGCAGTTTAGTAGGGGACTCCTGCGAGCAGTGCTTC. Translation gives CASSLVGDSCEQCF.

At least ten counts were recorded for this clonotype. The rearrangement uses TRBV5-1 and TRBJ2-5; D not certain. Deletions cut 6 bases from V and 2 bases from J, with 5 bases between. Germline lookup yields CDR1 SGHRS and CDR2 YFSETQ. CDR3 length: 11 residues. The CDR3 bases are TGCGCCAGCAACGGACAAGAGACCCAGTACTTC. It codes for CASNGQETQYF. Supplemented by reference TRBV5-1 and TRBJ2-5, the full variable domain reads KAGVTQTPRYLIKTRGQQVTLSCSPISGHRSVSWYQQTPGQGLQFLFEYFSETQRNKGNFPGRFSGRQFSNSRSEMNVSTLELGDSALYLCASNGQETQYFGPGTRLLVL.